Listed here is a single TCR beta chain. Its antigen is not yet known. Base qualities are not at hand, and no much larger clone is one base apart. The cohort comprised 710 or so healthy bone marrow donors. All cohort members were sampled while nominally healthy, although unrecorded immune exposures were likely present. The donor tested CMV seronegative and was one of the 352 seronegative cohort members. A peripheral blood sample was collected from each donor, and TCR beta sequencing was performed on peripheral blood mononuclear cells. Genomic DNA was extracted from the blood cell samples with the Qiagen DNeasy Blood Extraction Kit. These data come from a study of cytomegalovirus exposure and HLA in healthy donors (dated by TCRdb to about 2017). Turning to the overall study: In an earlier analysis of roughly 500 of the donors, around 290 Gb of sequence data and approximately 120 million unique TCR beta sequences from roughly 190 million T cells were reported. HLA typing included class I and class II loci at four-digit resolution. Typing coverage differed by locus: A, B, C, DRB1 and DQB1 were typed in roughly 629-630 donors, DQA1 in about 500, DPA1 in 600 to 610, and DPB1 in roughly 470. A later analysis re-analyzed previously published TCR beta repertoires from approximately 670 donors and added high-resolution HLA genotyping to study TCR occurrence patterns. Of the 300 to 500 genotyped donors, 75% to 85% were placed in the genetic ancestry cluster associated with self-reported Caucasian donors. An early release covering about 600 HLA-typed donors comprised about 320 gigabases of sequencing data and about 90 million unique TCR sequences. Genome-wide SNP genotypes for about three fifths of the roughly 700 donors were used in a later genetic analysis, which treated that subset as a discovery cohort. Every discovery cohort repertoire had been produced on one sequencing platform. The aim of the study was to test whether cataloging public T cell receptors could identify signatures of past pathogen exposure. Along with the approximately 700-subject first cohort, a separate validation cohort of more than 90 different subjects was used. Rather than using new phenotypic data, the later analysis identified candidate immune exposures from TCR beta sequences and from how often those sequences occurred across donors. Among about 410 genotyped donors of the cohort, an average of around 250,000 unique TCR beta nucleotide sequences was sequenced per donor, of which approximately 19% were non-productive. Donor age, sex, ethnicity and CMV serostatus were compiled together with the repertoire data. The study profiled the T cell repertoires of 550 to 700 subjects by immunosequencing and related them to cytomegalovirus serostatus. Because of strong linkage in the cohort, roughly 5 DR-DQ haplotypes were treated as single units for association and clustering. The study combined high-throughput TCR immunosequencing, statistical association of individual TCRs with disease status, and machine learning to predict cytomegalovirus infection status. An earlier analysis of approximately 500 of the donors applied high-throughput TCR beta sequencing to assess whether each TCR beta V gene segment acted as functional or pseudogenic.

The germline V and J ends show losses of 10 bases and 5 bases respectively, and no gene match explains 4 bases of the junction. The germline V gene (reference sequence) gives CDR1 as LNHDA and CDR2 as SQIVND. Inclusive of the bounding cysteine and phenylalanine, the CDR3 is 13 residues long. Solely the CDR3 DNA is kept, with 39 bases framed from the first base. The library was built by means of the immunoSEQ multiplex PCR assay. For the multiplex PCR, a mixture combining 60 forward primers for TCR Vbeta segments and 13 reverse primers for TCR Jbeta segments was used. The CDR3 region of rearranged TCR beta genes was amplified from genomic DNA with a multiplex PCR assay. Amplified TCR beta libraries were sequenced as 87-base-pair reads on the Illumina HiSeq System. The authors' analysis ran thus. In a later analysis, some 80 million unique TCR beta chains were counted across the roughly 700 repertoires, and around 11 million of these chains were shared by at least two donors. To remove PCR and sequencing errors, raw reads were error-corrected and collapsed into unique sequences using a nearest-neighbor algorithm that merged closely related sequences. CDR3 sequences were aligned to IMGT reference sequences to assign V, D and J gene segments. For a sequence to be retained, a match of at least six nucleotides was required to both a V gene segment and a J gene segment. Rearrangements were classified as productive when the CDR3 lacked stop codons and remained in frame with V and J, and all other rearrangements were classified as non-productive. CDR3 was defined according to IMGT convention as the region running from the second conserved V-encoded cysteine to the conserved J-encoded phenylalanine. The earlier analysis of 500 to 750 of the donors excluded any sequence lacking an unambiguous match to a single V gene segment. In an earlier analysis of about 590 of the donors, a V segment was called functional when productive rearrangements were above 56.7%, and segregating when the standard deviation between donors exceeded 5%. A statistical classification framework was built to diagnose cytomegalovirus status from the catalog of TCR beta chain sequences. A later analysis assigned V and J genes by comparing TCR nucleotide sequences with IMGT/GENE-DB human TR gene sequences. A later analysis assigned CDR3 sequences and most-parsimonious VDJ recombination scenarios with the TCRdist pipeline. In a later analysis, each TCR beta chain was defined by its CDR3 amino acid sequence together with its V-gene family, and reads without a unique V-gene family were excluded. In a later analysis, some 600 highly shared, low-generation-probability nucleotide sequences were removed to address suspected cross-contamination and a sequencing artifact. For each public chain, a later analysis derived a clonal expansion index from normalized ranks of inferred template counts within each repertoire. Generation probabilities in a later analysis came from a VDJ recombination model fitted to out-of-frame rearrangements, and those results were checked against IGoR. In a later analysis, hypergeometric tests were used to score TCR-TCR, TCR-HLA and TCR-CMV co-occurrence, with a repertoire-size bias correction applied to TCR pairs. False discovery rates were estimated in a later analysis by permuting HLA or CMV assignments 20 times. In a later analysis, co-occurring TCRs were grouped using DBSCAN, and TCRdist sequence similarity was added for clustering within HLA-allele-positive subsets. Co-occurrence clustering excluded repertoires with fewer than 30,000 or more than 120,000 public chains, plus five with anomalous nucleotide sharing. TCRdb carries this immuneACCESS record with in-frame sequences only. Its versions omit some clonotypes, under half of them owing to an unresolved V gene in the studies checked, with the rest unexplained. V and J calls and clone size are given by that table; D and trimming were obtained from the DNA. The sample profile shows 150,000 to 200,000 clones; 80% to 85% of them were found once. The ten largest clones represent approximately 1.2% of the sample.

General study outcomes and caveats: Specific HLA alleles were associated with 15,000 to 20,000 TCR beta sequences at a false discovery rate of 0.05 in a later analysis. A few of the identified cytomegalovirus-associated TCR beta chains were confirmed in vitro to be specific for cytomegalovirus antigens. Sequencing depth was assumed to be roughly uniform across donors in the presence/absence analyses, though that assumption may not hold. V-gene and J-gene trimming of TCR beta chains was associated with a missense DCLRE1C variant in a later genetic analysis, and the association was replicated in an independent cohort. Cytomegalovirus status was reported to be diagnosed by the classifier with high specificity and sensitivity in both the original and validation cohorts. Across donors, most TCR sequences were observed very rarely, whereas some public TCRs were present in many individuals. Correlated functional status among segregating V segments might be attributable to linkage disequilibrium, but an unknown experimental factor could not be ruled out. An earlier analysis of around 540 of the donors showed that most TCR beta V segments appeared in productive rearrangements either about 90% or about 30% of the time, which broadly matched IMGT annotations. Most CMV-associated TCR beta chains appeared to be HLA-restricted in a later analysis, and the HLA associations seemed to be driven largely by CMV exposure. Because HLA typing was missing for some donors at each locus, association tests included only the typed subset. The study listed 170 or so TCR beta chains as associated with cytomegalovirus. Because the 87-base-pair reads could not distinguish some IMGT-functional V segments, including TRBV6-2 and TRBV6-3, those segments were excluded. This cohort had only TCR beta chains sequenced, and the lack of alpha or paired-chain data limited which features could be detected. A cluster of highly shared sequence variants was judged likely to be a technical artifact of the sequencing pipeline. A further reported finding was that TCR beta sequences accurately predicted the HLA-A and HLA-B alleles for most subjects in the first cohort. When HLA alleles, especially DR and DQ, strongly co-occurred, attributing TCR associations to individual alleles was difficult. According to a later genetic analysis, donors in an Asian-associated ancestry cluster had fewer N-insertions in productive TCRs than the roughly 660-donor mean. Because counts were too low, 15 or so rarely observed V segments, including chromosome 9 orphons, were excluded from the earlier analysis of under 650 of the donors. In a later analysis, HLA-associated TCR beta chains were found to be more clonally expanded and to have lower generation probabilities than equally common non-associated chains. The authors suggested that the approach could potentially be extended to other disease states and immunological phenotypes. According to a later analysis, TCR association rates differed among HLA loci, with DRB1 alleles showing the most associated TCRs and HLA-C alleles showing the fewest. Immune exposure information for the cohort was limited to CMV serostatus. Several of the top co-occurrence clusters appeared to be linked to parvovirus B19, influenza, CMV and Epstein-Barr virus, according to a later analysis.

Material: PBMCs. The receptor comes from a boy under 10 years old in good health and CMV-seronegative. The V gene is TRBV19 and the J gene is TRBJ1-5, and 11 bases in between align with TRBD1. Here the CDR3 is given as CATMGQGDQPQHF. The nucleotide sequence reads TGTGCCACCATGGGACAGGGGGATCAGCCCCAGCATTTT. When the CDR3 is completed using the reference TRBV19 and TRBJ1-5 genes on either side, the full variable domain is DGGITQSPKYLFRKEGQNVTLSCEQNLNHDAMYWYRQDPGQGLRLIYYSQIVNDFQKGDIAEGYSVSREKKESFPLTVTSAQKNPTAFYLCATMGQGDQPQHFGDGTRLSIL.